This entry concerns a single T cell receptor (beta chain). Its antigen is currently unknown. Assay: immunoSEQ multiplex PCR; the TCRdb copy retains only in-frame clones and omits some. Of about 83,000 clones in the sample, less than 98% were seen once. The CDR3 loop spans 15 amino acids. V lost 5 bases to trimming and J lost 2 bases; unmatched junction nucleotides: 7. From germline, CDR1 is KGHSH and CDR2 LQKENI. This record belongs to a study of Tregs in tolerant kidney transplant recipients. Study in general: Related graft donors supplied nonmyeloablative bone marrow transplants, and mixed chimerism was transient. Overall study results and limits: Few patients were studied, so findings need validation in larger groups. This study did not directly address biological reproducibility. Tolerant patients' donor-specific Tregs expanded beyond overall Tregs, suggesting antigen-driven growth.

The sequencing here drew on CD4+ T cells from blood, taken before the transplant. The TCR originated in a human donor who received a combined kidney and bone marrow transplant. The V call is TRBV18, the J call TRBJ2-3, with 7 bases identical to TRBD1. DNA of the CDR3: TGTGCCAGCTCATTCCGGACAGGAGTCACAGATACGCAGTATTTT. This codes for CASSFRTGVTDTQYF.